This entry concerns a single TCR beta chain. Its antigen is still unknown. Generated by immunoSEQ multiplex PCR, the TCRdb table keeps only in-frame clones and is missing some. Here the sample spans approximately 1.5 million clones, approximately 98% being singletons. The sample comes from a study of shared clonotypes between healthy human individuals. Study-level results: Naive CD4 clonotype sharing across a few donors was around 5%. An expected dependence of interdonor clonotype sharing on sequencing depth was noted.

V lost 3 bases to trimming and J lost 3 bases; unmatched junction nucleotides: 9. The CDR3 has 18 amino acids. Germline CDR1 is MNHEY and CDR2 is SMNVEV (reference sequence). The source is a young man in good health. The rearrangement uses TRBV27 and TRBJ2-3; 13 nucleotides align to TRBD2. Material for sequencing was naive CD4+ T cells sorted from blood. Subset meaning: CD45RA+ positively selected. The DNA for the CDR3 is TGTGCCAGCAGTTTCAACGGACTAGCGGGAGTCGGGACAGATACGCAGTATTTT. This gives the protein CASSFNGLAGVGTDTQYF.